This TCR beta chain was recorded in a study of blood T cell repertoires in COVID-19. Study context: The cDNA or gDNA used as material had been derived from T cells, B-cell-depleted T cells, or PBMCs.

CDR3 length: 13 amino acids. Germline V CDR1 and CDR2: SGHVS, FQNEAQ. Trimming left V 1 base short and J 10 bases short, with 11 bases between. TCRdb's copy holds only in-frame clones and misses some; the assay was immunoSEQ multiplex PCR. The data hold about 130,000 clones, with over 60% observed a single time. This clone was observed a few times. The chain is built from TRBV7-8 and TRBJ2-1, with no clear D. The source material was peripheral blood. The source of this sequence is a woman in her 70s with acute or convalescent COVID-19. CDR3 loop: CASSLGAFVEQFF. CDR3 coding DNA: TGTGCCAGCAGCTTAGGGGCCTTTGTGGAGCAGTTCTTC.